At least ten counts were recorded for the clone carrying this T cell receptor beta chain. Library preparation (for TCRbeta) was performed with unique molecular identifiers. Via MiXCR, TCRdb re-called the PCR reads, giving one row per CDR3 protein. This table holds fewer than 200,000 distinct CDR3 sequences, 6.5% to 7.5% found once. Germline V gene lookup returns CDR1 SSHAT and CDR2 FNYEAQ (reference sequence). This CDR3 is 14 amino acids long. The V and J ends lost 5 bases and 5 bases respectively, with 15 bases between them. The entry originates in a study of T-cell reconstitution after alpha-beta-depleted transplantation in children.

The TCR was taken from a human donor who donated a stem cell graft to a child with Wiskott-Aldrich syndrome. This chain connects TRBV7-7 to TRBJ2-5; D possibly corresponds to TRBD2 (5 bases). Sample: PBMCs from the stem cell graft donor, taken from the stem cell graft. The CDR3 region is CASSQGRGSETQYF. The CDR3 DNA reads as TGTGCCAGCAGCCAAGGCCGGGGTTCGGAGACCCAGTACTTC.